The subject of this entry is one TCR beta chain. The entry originates in a study of blood T cell repertoires in COVID-19. Study context: Some COVID-19 samples were acute and others convalescent; all came from the United States, Italy and Spain.

Study processing details: By means of reference gene primer amplification, nucleated cell counts were estimated. TCRdb keeps only in-frame clones here, not all; method: immunoSEQ multiplex PCR. V, J and clone size are taken as reported in that table, and D and trimming were inferred from the DNA itself. This repertoire shows around 240,000 clones, 83% found once; its top ten account for roughly 7%. The sequence derives from a woman in her forties or fifties with acute or convalescent COVID-19. The specimen sequenced was peripheral blood.

CDR3 DNA: TGTGCCAGCAGCTTAGACCGGACGGGGGGCTACACCTTC. This encodes CASSLDRTGGYTF. The rearrangement uses TRBV7-2 and TRBJ1-2; unclear D gene. V lost 1 base to trimming and J lost 8 bases, with 11 bases between them. This CDR3 comprises 13 residues. The germline gives CDR1 SGHTA, CDR2 FQGNSA.